These T cell receptor beta chains were read from a single sample in a study of blood T cell repertoires in COVID-19. Only in-frame clones appear in the TCRdb table, and some are missing; sequencing was by immunoSEQ multiplex PCR. Of 320,000 or so clones listed, around 85% are singletons. Sequenced input: PBMCs or T cells enriched from blood (not recorded which). Receptor source: a woman aged 25-40 years who had been exposed to COVID-19. CDR3s leave out the opening cysteine and the closing phenylalanine or tryptophan. D genes are given only for firm matches. The listing skips clone size in some rows; elsewhere it reads once, few, many or a size class.

v_call,d_call,clone_size,j_call,cdr3_aa
TRBV5-4,.,few,TRBJ1-1,ASSFPDSGRRLTEAF
TRBV30,.,.,TRBJ1-1,AWSPIDSLNTEAF
TRBV7-8,TRBD1,once,TRBJ2-2,ASSPISGGTGELF
TRBV7-6,.,.,TRBJ2-7,ASSFEPTGTYEQY
TRBV3-1/TRBV3-2,.,.,TRBJ2-7,ASTIRGAAPREQY
TRBV7-9,.,.,TRBJ2-1,ASSLQSGNEQF
TRBV27,.,.,TRBJ2-1,ASSPSRRGYNEQF
TRBV18,.,.,TRBJ1-2,ASSPRRGEGYT
TRBV11-2,TRBD2,.,TRBJ2-5,ASSLGASGETQY
TRBV6-5,TRBD1,.,TRBJ2-2,ASSPGQGGTGELF
TRBV28,.,.,TRBJ1-1,ASTRGGVLNTEAF
TRBV7-9,.,many,TRBJ2-3,ASSLLRDTFTDTQY
TRBV28,.,once,TRBJ2-7,ASSRSYEQY
TRBV21-1,.,.,TRBJ2-1,ASSKSISGRGYNEQF
TRBV5-1,TRBD2,.,TRBJ2-1,ASSLSSSGYNEQF
TRBV2,TRBD1,few,TRBJ1-1,ASSWTGGLTEAF
TRBV5-6,.,.,TRBJ2-2,ASSPAGRMSGELF
TRBV28,TRBD2,.,TRBJ2-7,ASSLLTSGNYEQY
TRBV30,.,.,TRBJ1-3,AWSRGSSGNTIY
TRBV29-1,TRBD1,.,TRBJ1-2,SGTGTGVYGYT
TRBV9,.,.,TRBJ1-2,ASSAPSPGYANYGYT
TRBV24-1,TRBD1,.,TRBJ1-2,ATSLSGGADYGYT
TRBV4-2,TRBD2,few,TRBJ2-3,ASSQGSAGSGGTDTQY
TRBV29-1,TRBD2,.,TRBJ2-7,SVARAGSSYEQY